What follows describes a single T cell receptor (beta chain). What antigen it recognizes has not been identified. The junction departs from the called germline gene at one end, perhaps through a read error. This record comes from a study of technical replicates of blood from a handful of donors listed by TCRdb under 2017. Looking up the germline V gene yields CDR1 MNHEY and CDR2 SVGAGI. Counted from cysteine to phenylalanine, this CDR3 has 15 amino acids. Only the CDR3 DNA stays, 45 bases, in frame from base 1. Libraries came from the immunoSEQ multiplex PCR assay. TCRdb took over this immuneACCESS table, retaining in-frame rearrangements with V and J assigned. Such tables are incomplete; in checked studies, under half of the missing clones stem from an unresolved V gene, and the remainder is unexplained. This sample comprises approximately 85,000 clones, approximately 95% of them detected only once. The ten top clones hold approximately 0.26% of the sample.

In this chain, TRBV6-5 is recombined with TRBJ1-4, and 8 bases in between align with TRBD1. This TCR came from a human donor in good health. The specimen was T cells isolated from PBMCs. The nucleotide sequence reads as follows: TGTGCCAGCAGCTACTCGGGACAGGACAATGAAAAACTGTTTTTT. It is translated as CASSYSGQDNEKLFF.